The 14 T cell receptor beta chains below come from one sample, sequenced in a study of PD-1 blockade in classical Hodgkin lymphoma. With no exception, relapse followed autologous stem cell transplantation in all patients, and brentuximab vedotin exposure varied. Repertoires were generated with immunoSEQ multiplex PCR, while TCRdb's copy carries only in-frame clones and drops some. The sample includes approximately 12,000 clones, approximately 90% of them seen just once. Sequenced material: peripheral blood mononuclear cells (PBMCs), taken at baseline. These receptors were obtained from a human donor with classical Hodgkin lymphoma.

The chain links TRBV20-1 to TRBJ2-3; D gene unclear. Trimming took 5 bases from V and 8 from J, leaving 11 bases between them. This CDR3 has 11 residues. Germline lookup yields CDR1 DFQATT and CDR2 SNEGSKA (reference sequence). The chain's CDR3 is CSALRAGTQYF. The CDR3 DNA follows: TGCAGTGCTCTACGAGCCGGTACGCAGTATTTT.

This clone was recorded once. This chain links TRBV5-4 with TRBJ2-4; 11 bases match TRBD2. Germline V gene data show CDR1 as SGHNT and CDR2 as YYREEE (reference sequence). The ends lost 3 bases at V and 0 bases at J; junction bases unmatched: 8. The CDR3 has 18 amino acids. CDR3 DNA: TGTGCCAGCAGCTGGAGGGTAGCGGGAGGGATAGCCAAAAACATTCAGTACTTC. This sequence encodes CASSWRVAGGIAKNIQYF.

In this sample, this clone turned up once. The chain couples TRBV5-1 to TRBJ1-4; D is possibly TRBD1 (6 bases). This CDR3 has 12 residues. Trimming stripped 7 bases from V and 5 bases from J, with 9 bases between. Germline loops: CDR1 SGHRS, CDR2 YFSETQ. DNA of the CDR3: TGCGCCAGCTCAGGACAGAATGAAAAACTGTTTTTT. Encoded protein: CASSGQNEKLFF.

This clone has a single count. CDR3 in amino acids: CASSKRDRGYEQYF. For the CDR3, the DNA is TGTGCCAGCAGTAAACGGGACAGGGGCTACGAGCAGTACTTC. V gene TRBV6-1 combines with J gene TRBJ2-7; 10 nucleotides line up with TRBD1. Germline loops: CDR1 MNHNS, CDR2 SASEGT. Losses at the gene ends were 5 bases for V and 3 bases for J; bases not matched to a gene: 4. The CDR3 totals 14 residues.

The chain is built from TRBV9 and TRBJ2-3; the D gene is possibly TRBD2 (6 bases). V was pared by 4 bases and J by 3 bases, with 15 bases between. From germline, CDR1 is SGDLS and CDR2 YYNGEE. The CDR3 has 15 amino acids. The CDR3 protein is CASSFRDFPTDTQYF. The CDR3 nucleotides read TGTGCCAGCAGCTTTCGGGACTTCCCTACAGATACGCAGTATTTT.

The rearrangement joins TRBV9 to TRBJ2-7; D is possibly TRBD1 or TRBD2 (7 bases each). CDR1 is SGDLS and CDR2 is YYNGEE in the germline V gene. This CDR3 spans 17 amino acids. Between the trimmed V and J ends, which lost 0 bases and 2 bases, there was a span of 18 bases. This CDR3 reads CASSVGSGGAPTYEQYF. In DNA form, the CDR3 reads TGTGCCAGCAGCGTAGGGTCAGGGGGGGCCCCTACCTACGAGCAGTACTTC.

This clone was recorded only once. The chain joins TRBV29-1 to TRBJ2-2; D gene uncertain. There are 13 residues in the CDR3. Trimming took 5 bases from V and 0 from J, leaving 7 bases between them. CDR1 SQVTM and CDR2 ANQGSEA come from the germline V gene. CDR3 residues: CSVRLPNTGELFF. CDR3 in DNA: TGCAGCGTTCGTCTTCCGAACACCGGGGAGCTGTTTTTT.

The CDR3 sequence: CASSEAGGETQYF. In DNA, the CDR3 is TGCGCCAGCAGTGAAGCAGGCGGGGAGACCCAGTACTTC. This sequence joins TRBV10-2 and TRBJ2-5; possibly TRBD2 for D (5 bases). Germline CDR1 reads WSHSY; CDR2 reads SAAADI. Trimming pared 3 bases from V and 5 bases from J, leaving 10 bases between. This CDR3 comprises 13 residues.

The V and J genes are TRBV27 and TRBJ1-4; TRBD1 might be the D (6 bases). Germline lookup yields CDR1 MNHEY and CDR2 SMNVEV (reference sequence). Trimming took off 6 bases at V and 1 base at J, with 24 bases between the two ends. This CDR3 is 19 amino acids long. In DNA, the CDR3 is TGTGCCAGCAGCCCCGAGGGGGGACGGAATTTGGTAACTAATGAAAAACTGTTTTTT. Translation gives CASSPEGGRNLVTNEKLFF.

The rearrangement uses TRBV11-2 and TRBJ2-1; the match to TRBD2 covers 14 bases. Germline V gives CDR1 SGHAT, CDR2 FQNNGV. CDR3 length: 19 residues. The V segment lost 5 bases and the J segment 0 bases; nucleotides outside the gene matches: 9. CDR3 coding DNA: TGTGCCAGCAGCCCTGGACTAGCGGGGGGTCGCACCTCCTACAATGAGCAGTTCTTC. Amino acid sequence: CASSPGLAGGRTSYNEQFF.

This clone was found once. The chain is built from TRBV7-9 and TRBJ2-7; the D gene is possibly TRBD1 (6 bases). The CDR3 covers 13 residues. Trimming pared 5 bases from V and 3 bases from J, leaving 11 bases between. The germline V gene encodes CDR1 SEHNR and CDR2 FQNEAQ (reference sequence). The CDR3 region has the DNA TGTGCCAGCAGCCCAACAGGGAGCTACGAGCAGTACTTC. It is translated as CASSPTGSYEQYF.

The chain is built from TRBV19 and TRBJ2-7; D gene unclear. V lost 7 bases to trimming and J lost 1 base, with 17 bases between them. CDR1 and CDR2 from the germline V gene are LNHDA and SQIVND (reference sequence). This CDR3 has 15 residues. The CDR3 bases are TGTGCCAGTACCGAGGTTTGGGGTGGATCCTACGAGCAGTACTTC. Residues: CASTEVWGGSYEQYF.

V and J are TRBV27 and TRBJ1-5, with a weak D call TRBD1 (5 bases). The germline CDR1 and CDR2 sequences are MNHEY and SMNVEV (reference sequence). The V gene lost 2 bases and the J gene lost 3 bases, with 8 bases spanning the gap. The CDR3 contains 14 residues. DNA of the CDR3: TGTGCCAGCAGTTTAATAGGGACCAATCAGCCCCAGCATTTT. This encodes CASSLIGTNQPQHF.

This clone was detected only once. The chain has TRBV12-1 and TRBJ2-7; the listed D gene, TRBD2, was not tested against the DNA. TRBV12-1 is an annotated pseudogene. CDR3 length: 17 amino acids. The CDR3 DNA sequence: TGTGCCAGCAGCCCTCCGGGGGATCCGCGCCATTCATACGAGCAGTACTTC. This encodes CASSPPGDPRHSYEQYF.